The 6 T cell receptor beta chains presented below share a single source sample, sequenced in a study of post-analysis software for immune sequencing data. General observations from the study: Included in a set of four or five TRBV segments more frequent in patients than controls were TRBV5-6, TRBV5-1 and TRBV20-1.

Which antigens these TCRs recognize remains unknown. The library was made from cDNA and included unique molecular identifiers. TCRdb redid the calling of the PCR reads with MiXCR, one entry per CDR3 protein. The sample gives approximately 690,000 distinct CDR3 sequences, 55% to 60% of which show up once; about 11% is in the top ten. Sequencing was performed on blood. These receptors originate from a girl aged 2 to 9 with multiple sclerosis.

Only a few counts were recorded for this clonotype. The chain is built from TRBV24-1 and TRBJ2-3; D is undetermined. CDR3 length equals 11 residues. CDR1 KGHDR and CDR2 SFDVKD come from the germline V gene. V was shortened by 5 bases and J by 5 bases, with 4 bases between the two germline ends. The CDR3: CATSGGDTQYF. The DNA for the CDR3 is TGTGCCACCAGTGGGGGAGATACGCAGTATTTT.

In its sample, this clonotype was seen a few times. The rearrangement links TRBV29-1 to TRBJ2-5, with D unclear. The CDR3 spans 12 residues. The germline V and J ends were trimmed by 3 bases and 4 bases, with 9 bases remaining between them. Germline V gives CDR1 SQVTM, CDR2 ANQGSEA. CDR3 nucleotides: TGCAGCGTTGATTTTGCGCTAGAGACCCAGTACTTC. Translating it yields CSVDFALETQYF.

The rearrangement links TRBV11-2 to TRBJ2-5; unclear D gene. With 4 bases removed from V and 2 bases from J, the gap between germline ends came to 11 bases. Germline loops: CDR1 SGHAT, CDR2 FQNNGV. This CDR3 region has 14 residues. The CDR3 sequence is CASSSRAVQETQYF. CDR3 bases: TGTGCCAGCAGCTCTCGGGCGGTTCAAGAGACCCAGTACTTC.

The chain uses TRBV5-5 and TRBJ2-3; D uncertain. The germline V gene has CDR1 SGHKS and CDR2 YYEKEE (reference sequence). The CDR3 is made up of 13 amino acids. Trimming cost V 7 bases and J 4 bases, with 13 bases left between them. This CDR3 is CASGKGRADTQYF. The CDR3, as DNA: TGTGCCAGCGGAAAAGGAAGGGCAGATACGCAGTATTTT. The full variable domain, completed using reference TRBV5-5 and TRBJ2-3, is DAGVTQSPTHLIKTRGQQVTLRCSPISGHKSVSWYQQVLGQGPQFIFQYYEKEERGRGNFPDRFSARQFPNYSSELNVNALLLGDSALYLCASGKGRADTQYFGPGTRLTVL.

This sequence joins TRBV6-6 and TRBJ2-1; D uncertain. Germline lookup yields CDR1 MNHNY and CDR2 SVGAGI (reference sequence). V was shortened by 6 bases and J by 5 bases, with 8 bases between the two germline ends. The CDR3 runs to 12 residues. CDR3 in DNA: TGTGCCAGCAGGGACCTCGACAATGAGCAGTTCTTC. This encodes CASRDLDNEQFF.

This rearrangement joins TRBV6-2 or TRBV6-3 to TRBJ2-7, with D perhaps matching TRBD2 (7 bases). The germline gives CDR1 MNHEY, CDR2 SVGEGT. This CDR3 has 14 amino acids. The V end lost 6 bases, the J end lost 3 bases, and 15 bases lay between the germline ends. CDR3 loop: CASRGAGERYEQYF. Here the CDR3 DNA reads TGTGCCAGCAGGGGGGCGGGAGAGCGCTACGAGCAGTACTTC.